Below, 10 T cell receptor beta chains from the same sample are listed, as sequenced in a study of T cells in Graves' hyperthyroidism and ophthalmopathy. Researchers took RNA transcripts and amplified the TCR beta CDR3 regions from them. RT-PCR in the first round (using the HTBI primer set) targeted the TCR CDR3. A single record per CDR3 protein comes from TCRdb applying MiXCR to the multiplex PCR reads. This table has hundreds of thousands of distinct CDR3 sequences, more than 15% appearing once. The sequenced material came from blood. These receptors came from a woman in her forties with Graves' ophthalmopathy.

This clonotype was counted a few times. The chain recombines TRBV27 with TRBJ2-2; D is undetermined. The V gene's germline CDR1 is MNHEY and CDR2 SMNVEV (reference sequence). V dropped 5 bases and J dropped 6 bases, with 19 bases sitting between them. The CDR3 is 16 amino acids. The CDR3 spells CASSPQPPKGSGELFF. The CDR3 nucleotides are TGTGCCAGCAGTCCCCAGCCCCCTAAAGGGTCCGGGGAGCTGTTTTTT.

The V call is TRBV5-1, the J call TRBJ2-1; D remains ambiguous. Trimming took off 0 bases at V and 0 bases at J, with 13 bases between the two ends. The CDR3 consists of 17 residues. Germline V gene sequence: CDR1 SGHRS, CDR2 YFSETQ. In nucleotides, the CDR3 is TGCGCCAGCAGCTTGGAATACCCCCCGAGCTCCTACAATGAGCAGTTCTTC. This codes for CASSLEYPPSSYNEQFF.

This clonotype was counted a few times. The chain combines TRBV5-1 with TRBJ2-1; D is unresolved. The CDR3 extends over 14 amino acids. Germline CDR1 SGHRS, CDR2 YFSETQ. V lost 0 bases and J lost 7, with 11 bases in between. The CDR3: CASSLGPGDNEQFF. Here the CDR3 DNA reads TGCGCCAGCAGCTTGGGACCGGGCGATAATGAGCAGTTCTTC.

This clonotype turned up a few times. The CDR3 DNA reads TGTGCCAGCACCAAGGAGGGGGCGACGGGCTACACCTTC. Protein sequence: CASTKEGATGYTF. The rearrangement joins TRBV2 to TRBJ1-2; 7 positions agree with TRBD1. Trimming at V came to 7 bases and at J to 8 bases, leaving 10 bases not matched to a gene. The CDR3 is made up of 13 amino acids. CDR1 SNHLY and CDR2 FYNNEI come from the germline V gene.

Worth noting for this clonotype: This may come from a read error, since a much larger clone is one base off. J is TRBJ2-2 and V is TRBV5-1; 10 bases are shared with TRBD1. Losses at the gene ends were 1 base for V and 0 bases for J; bases not matched to a gene: 6. Germline values: CDR1 SGHRS, CDR2 YFSETQ. This CDR3 comprises 18 residues. CDR3 DNA sequence: TGCGCCAGCAGCTTGATTGTGGGACAGGGGACGAACACCGGGGAGCTGTTTTTT. Translation: CASSLIVGQGTNTGELFF.

This clonotype came up many times. V is TRBV20-1 and J is TRBJ1-1; possibly TRBD1 for D (5 bases). V was cut by 6 bases and J by 0 bases, with 11 bases left in between. CDR3 length equals 13 residues. From germline, CDR1 is DFQATT and CDR2 SNEGSKA (reference sequence). CDR3 nucleotide sequence: TGCAGTGCGAGGGGATCTTTGAACACTGAAGCTTTCTTT. This translates into CSARGSLNTEAFF.

There are many counts of this clonotype. The J gene is TRBJ2-2, the V gene TRBV11-2; TRBD2 agrees at 10 bases. Germline CDR1 reads SGHAT; CDR2 reads FQNNGV. This CDR3 comprises 14 residues. The junction had 2 bases not matched to a gene; V was cut back by 6 bases and J by 4 bases. CDR3: CASRIAGGTGELFF. DNA for the CDR3: TGTGCCAGCAGAATAGCGGGAGGCACCGGGGAGCTGTTTTTT.

At least ten counts were recorded for this clonotype. The chain uses TRBV13 and TRBJ1-2; the D gene is possibly TRBD1 (5 bases). Germline CDR1 reads PRHDT; CDR2 reads FYEKMQ (reference sequence). This CDR3 has 19 amino acids. V shed 5 bases and J shed 2 bases, with 27 bases lying between them. The CDR3 region is CASSHFSPGGGAVNYGYTF. CDR3 in DNA: TGTGCCAGCAGCCATTTTTCCCCCGGAGGTGGGGCGGTCAACTATGGCTACACCTTC.

This clonotype was seen only a few times. The CDR3 ends on some other residue instead of the conserved phenylalanine or tryptophan, so this is likely a read error. The J gene is TRBJ2-2, the V gene TRBV7-8; D is unclear. Trimming took 1 base from V and 2 from J, leaving 8 bases between them. Germline assignment: CDR1 SGHVS and CDR2 FQNEAQ. This CDR3 region has 15 residues. The chain's CDR3 is CASSLGSPNTGELFL. The CDR3 nucleotides read TGTGCCAGCAGCTTAGGTTCACCCAACACCGGGGAGCTGTTTCTT.

This clonotype was found many times. This chain connects TRBV7-2 to TRBJ1-1; D may be TRBD1 (6 bases). This CDR3 is built from 14 residues. Germline assignment: CDR1 SGHTA and CDR2 FQGNSA. Trimming removed 5 bases at V and 0 bases at J, with 10 bases between. CDR3 region: CASSTGTLNTEAFF. CDR3 DNA sequence: TGTGCCAGCAGCACCGGGACACTGAACACTGAAGCTTTCTTT.